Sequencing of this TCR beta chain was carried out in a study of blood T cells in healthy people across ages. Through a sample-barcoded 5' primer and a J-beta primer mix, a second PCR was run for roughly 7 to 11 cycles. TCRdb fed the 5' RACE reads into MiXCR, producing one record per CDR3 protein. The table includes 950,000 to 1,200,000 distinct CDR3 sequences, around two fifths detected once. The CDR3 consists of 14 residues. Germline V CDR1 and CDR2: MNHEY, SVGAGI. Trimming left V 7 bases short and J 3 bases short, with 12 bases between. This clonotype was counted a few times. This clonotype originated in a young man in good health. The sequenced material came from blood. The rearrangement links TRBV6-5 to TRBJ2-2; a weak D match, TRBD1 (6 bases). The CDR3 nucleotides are TGTGCCAGCACAGAGACAGGCTACACCGGGGAGCTGTTTTTT. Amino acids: CASTETGYTGELFF.